This entry describes one T cell receptor (beta chain). TCR beta CDR3 regions were amplified from RNA. When the TCR CDR3 underwent first-round RT-PCR, the HTBI primer set was used. MiXCR was run by TCRdb on the multiplex PCR reads, yielding one entry per CDR3 protein. The sample lists some 460,000 distinct CDR3 sequences, about a sixth seen once, with about 14% in the top ten. The sample originates from a study of T cells in Graves' hyperthyroidism and ophthalmopathy. CDR3 length: 18 residues. Trimming removed 1 base from V and 7 bases from J, with 20 bases in between. Germline loops: CDR1 MGHRA, CDR2 YSYEKL.

The chain has TRBV4-1 and TRBJ1-6, with D tentatively TRBD1 (5 bases). This clonotype was obtained from a woman younger than 35 with Graves' hyperthyroidism. The specimen was blood. CDR3 loop: CASSQVASRGGGNSPLHF. CDR3 in DNA: TGCGCCAGCAGCCAAGTTGCCTCGCGGGGCGGGGGGAATTCACCCCTCCACTTT.